These 3 T cell receptor beta chains were all obtained from the same sample, sequenced in a study of beta chain features in type 1 diabetes. Study results and limitations: Moderate but significant shortening of TCRB CDR3s was recorded in all four CD4+ subsets from Type 1 diabetes patients.

Antigens for these TCRs are unknown. Reverse transcription of all isolated RNA meant that expressed TCRB transcripts were sequenced. Method: immunoSEQ multiplex PCR; TCRdb's copy keeps in-frame clones and lacks some. The sample lists around 600,000 clones; 9.5% to 15% were seen once. Sequencing was done on a sample of naive CD4+ T cells from blood. The receptors stem from a man younger than 40 with type 1 diabetes.

This clone was seen more than once but under ten times. The genes are TRBV2 and TRBJ1-4; D is unresolved. The CDR3 spans 11 residues. Germline assignment: CDR1 SNHLY and CDR2 FYNNEI. V lost 7 bases, J lost 8 bases, and 8 bases lay in between. As DNA, the CDR3 is TGTGCCAGCAAAGAGGCAGAAAAACTGTTTTTT. It translates to CASKEAEKLFF.

CDR3 loop: CSVEGRYQETQYF. CDR3 sequence (DNA): TGCAGCGTTGAAGGTCGATACCAAGAGACCCAGTACTTC. The chain joins TRBV29-1 to TRBJ2-5; no clear D. This CDR3 contains 13 residues. Trimming removed 1 base at V and 0 bases at J, with 6 bases between. The germline CDR1 and CDR2 sequences are SQVTM and ANQGSEA.

The J gene is TRBJ1-4, the V gene TRBV6-5; possible D gene TRBD1, 5 bases. Trimming removed 5 bases at V and 13 bases at J, with 14 bases between. Germline V lookup: CDR1 MNHEY, CDR2 SVGAGI. CDR3 length equals 12 residues. The CDR3 region has the DNA TGTGCCAGCAGTGGGACTCCCGGAGGACTGTTTTTT. Its protein is CASSGTPGGLFF.